The clone carrying this T cell receptor (beta chain) has ten or more counts. Its antigen remains unidentified. Trimming removed 2 bases from V and 6 bases from J; junction bases left unmatched: 1. CDR1 is SGHRS, CDR2 YFSETQ, per germline. This CDR3 region has 14 residues. The data belong to a study of T cells in Graves' hyperthyroidism and ophthalmopathy. Findings and limits, study-wide: Blood held most thyroid clonotypes expanded above 0.001 frequency.

Amplified TCR beta CDR3 regions derived from RNA transcripts. In the first-round RT-PCR of the TCR CDR3, the HTBI primer set was used. One entry per CDR3 protein results from TCRdb running MiXCR on the multiplex PCR reads. The sample carries roughly 740,000 distinct CDR3 sequences, 16% recorded once. Each patient was aged 18 to 65 and had newly diagnosed hyperthyroidism of under 2 months' duration. The PBMCs studied were ones that came from 9 to 10 ml fresh peripheral blood. The source of this sequence is a young man with Graves' hyperthyroidism. Sample: blood. The gene calls are TRBV5-1 and TRBJ2-1; 11 bases map to TRBD2. The CDR3 bases are TGCGCCAGCAGCTTCCTAGCGGGAGGCAATGAGCAGTTCTTC. It yields the protein CASSFLAGGNEQFF.